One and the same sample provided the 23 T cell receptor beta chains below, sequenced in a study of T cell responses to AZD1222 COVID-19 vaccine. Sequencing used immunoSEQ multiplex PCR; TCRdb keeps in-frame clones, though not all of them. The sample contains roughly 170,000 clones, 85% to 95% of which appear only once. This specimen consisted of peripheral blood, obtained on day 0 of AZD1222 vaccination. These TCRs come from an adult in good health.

The CDR3 here is CASSAQGVETQYF. CDR3 DNA sequence: TGTGCCAGCAGCGCTCAGGGAGTAGAGACCCAGTACTTC. The rearrangement uses TRBV6-5 and TRBJ2-5; D is tentatively TRBD1 or TRBD2 (5 bases each). Trimming left V 6 bases short and J 4 bases short, with 12 bases between. Looked up from germline, CDR1 is MNHEY and CDR2 is SVGAGI. CDR3 length: 13 residues.

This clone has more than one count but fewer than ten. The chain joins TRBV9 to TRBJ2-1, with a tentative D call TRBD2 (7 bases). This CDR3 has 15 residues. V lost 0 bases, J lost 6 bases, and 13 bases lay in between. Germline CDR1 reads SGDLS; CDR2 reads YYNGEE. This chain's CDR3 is CASSVGGGASNEQFF. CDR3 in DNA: TGTGCCAGCAGCGTAGGTGGGGGGGCTAGCAATGAGCAGTTCTTC.

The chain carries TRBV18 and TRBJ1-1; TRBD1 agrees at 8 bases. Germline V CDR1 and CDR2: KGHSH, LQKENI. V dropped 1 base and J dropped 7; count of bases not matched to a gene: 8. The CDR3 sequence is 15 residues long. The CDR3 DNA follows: TGTGCCAGCTCACCACGGACAGGGCTAACAATTGAAGCTTTCTTT. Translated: CASSPRTGLTIEAFF.

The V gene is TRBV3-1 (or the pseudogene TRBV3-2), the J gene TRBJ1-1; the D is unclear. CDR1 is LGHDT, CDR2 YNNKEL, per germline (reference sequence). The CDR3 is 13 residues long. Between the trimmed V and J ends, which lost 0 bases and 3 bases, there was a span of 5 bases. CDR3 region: CASSQEADTEAFF. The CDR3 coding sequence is TGTGCCAGCAGCCAAGAAGCGGACACTGAAGCTTTCTTT.

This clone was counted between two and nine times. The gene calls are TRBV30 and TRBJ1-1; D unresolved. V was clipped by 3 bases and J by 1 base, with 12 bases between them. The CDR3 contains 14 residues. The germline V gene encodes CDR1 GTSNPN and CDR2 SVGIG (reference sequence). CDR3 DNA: TGTGCCTGGAGCAACCTGATGGGGAACACTGAAGCTTTCTTT. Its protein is CAWSNLMGNTEAFF.

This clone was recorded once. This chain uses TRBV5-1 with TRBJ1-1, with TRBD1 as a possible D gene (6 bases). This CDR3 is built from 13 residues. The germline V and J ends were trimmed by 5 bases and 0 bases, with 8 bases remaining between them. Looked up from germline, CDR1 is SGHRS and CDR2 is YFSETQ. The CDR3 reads CASRGQLNTEAFF. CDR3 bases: TGCGCCAGCAGAGGACAGCTGAACACTGAAGCTTTCTTT.

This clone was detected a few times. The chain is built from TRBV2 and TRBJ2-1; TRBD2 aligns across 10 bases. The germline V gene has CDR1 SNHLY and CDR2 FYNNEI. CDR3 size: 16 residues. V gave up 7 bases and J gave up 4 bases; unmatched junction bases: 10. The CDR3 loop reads CASIRSVLAGYNEQFF. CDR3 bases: TGTGCCAGCATCCGAAGCGTACTAGCGGGGTACAATGAGCAGTTCTTC.

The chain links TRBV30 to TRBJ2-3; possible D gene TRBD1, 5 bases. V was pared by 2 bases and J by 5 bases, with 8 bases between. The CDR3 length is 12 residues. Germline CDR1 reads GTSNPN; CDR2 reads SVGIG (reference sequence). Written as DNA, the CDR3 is TGTGCCTGGAGTTTAGGGGTAGATACGCAGTATTTT. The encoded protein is CAWSLGVDTQYF.

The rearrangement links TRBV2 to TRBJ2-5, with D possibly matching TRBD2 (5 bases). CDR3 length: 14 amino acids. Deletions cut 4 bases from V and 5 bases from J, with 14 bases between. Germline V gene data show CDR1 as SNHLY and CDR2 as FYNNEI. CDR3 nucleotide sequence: TGTGCCAGCAGTGCGTTCCCGCGGGCTGAGACCCAGTACTTC. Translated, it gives CASSAFPRAETQYF.

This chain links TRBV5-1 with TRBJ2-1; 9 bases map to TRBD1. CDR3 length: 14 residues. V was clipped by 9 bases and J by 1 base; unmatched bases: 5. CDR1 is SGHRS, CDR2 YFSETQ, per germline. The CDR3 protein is CATRQGVSYNEQFF. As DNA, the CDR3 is TGCGCCACCCGACAGGGGGTGTCCTACAATGAGCAGTTCTTC.

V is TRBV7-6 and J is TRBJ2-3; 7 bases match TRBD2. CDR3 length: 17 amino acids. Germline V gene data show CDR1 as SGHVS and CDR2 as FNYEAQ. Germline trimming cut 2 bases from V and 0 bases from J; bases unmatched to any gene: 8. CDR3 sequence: CASSLLAGYLSTDTQYF. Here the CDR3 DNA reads TGTGCCAGCAGCTTATTAGCGGGTTATCTGAGCACAGATACGCAGTATTTT.

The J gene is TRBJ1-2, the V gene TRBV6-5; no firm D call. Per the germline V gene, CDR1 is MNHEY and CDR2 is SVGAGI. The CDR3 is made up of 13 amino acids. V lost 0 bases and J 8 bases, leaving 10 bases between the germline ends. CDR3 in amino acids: CASSYSLGFGYTF. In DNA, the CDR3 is TGTGCCAGCAGTTACTCATTGGGATTCGGCTACACCTTC.

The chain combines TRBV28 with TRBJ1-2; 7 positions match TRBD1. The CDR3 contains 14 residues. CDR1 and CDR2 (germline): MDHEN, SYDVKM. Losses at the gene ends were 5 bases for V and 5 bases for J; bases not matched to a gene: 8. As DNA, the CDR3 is TGTGCCAGCAGTGCCGGGACAGTCCATTATGGCTACACCTTC. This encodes CASSAGTVHYGYTF.

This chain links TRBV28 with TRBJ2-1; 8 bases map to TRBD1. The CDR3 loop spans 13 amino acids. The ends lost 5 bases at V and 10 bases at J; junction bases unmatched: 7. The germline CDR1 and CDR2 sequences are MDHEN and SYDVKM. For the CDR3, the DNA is TGTGCCAGCAGTGCTGACAGGGGCAGGGAGCAGTTCTTC. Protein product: CASSADRGREQFF.

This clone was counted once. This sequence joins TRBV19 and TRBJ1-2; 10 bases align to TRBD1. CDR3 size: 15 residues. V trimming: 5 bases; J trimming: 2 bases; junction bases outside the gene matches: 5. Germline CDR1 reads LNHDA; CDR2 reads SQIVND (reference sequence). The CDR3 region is CASSPGQGLNYGYTF. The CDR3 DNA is TGTGCCAGTAGTCCGGGACAGGGGTTGAACTATGGCTACACCTTC.

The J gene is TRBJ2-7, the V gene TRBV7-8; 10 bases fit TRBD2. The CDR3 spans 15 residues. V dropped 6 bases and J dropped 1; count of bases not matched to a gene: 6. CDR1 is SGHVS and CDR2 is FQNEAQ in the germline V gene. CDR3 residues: CASRLRTSGSYEQYF. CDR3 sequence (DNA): TGTGCCAGCAGGCTGCGGACTAGCGGATCCTACGAGCAGTACTTC.

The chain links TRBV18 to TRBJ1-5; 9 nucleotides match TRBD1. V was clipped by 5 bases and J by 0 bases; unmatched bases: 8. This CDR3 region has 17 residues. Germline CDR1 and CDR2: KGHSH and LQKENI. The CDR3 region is CASSTTGGSNSNQPQHF. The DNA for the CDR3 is TGTGCCAGCTCAACGACAGGGGGGAGTAATAGCAATCAGCCCCAGCATTTT.

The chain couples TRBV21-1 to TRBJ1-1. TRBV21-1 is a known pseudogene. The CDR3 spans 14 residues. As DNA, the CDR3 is TGTGCCAGCAGCAAAGAAGGCAGAGGTGATCAAGCTTTCTTT. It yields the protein CASSKEGRGDQAFF.

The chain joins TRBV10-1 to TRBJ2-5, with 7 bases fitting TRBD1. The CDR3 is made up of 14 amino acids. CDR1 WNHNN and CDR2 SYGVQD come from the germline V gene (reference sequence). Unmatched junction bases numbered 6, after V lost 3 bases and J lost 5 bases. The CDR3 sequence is CASSDPGQRETQYF. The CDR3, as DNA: TGCGCCAGCAGTGACCCGGGACAGCGGGAGACCCAGTACTTC.

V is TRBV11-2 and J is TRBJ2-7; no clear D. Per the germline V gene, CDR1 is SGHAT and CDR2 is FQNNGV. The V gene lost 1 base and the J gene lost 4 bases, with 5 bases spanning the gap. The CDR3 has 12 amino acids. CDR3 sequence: CASSLVFYEQYF. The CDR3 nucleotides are TGTGCCAGCAGCTTAGTGTTTTACGAGCAGTACTTC. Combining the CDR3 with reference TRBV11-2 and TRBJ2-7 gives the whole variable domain EAGVAQSPRYKIIEKRQSVAFWCNPISGHATLYWYQQILGQGPKLLIQFQNNGVVDDSQLPKDRFSAERLKGVDSTLKIQPAKLEDSAVYLCASSLVFYEQYFGPGTRLTVT.

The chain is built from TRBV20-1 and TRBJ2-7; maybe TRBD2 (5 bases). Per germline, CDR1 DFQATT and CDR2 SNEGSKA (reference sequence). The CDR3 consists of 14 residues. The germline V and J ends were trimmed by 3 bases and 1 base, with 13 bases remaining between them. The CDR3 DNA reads TGCAGTGCTAGTAGGCGGGCCAATTCCTACGAGCAGTACTTC. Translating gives CSASRRANSYEQYF.

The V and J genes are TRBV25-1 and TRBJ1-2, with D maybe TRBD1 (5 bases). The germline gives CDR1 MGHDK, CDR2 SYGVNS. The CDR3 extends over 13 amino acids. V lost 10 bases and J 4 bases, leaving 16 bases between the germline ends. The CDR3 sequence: CATSRGFSYGYTF. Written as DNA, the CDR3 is TGTGCCACCTCGAGGGGTTTTAGCTATGGCTACACCTTC.

For the CDR3, the DNA is TGTGCCAGCAGCTTAGCCCCAGGGGGCGGTGGAGAAAAACTGTTTTTT. It encodes CASSLAPGGGGEKLFF. This chain joins TRBV7-8 and TRBJ1-4; 8 bases agree with TRBD1. CDR3 length: 16 amino acids. V was pared by 0 bases and J by 8 bases, with 8 bases of the junction left unmatched. Germline CDR1 SGHVS, CDR2 FQNEAQ.